Presented here are 10 T cell receptor beta chains from one specimen sequenced in a study of shared clonotypes between healthy human individuals. TCRdb's copy holds only in-frame clones and misses some; the assay was immunoSEQ multiplex PCR. The table lists some 2 million clones, 95% of them singletons. What was sequenced was naive CD4+ T cells sorted from blood. Subset of the sample: CD45RA+ positively selected. Receptors originate from a man younger than 35 in good health.

The chain is built from TRBV6-5 and TRBJ2-7; a possible D gene is TRBD2 (6 bases). The length of the CDR3 is 14 residues. From germline, CDR1 is MNHEY and CDR2 SVGAGI. Trimming cost V 4 bases and J 2 bases, with 12 bases left between them. Written as DNA, the CDR3 is TGTGCCAGCAGTTGGGGGGAGGTAGCCTACGAGCAGTACTTC. Protein sequence: CASSWGEVAYEQYF.

V usage is TRBV7-3 and J usage is TRBJ2-7; 10 nucleotides align to TRBD1. The germline CDR1 and CDR2 sequences are SGHTA and FQGTGA. Losses at the gene ends were 9 bases for V and 2 bases for J; bases not matched to a gene: 10. There are 15 residues in the CDR3. The CDR3 nucleotides are TGTGCCAGTTCCCCCGGAGGGACAGGGGCCTACGAGCAGTACTTC. As protein: CASSPGGTGAYEQYF.

The V call is TRBV18, the J call TRBJ1-4; 7 bases map to TRBD1. V was clipped by 2 bases and J by 7 bases; unmatched bases: 7. The CDR3 runs to 15 residues. Per the germline V gene, CDR1 is KGHSH and CDR2 is LQKENI. The CDR3, as DNA: TGTGCCAGCTCACCAGGGCGACAGGGTGGTGAAAAACTGTTTTTT. This sequence encodes CASSPGRQGGEKLFF.

This chain uses TRBV7-2 with TRBJ2-1; perhaps TRBD2 as D (6 bases). This CDR3 contains 16 residues. Germline CDR1 SGHTA, CDR2 FQGNSA. Between the trimmed V and J ends, which lost 0 bases and 3 bases, there was a span of 12 bases. CDR3 protein: CASSLAAGGLYNEQFF. DNA of the CDR3: TGTGCCAGCAGCTTAGCCGCCGGAGGGCTCTACAATGAGCAGTTCTTC. Full variable domain (rest looked up from reference TRBV7-2 and TRBJ2-1): GAGVSQSPSNKVTEKGKDVELRCDPISGHTALYWYRQSLGQGLEFLIYFQGNSAPDKSGLPSDRFSAERTGGSVSTLTIQRTQQEDSAVYLCASSLAAGGLYNEQFFGPGTRLTVL.

Comment on this clone: A junction boundary mismatches the germline segment, possibly from a read error. In DNA, the CDR3 is TGTGCTAGCAGCTTTACTAGCGGGACCCAAGAGACCCAGTACTTC. As protein: CASSFTSGTQETQYF. The rearrangement uses TRBV7-7 and TRBJ2-5; TRBD2 matches at 10 bases. CDR1 is SSHAT, CDR2 FNYEAQ, per germline (reference sequence). This CDR3 is built from 15 residues. The full variable domain, with the rest looked up from reference TRBV7-7 and TRBJ2-5, is GAGVSQSPRYKVTKRGQDVTLRCDPISSHATLYWYQQALGQGPEFLTYFNYEAQPDKSGLPSDRFSAERPEGSISTLTIQRTEQRDSAMYRCASSFTSGTQETQYFGPGTRLLVL.

As regards this clone: Additional DNA sequences in this sample encode the identical CDR3. The V gene is TRBV10-2, the J gene TRBJ1-5; unclear D gene. Germline assignment: CDR1 WSHSY and CDR2 SAAADI. The CDR3 loop spans 12 amino acids. The V and J ends lost 3 bases and 6 bases respectively, with 6 bases between them. Here the CDR3 DNA reads TGCGCCAGCAGTGATGGAGTTCAGCCCCAGCATTTT. It encodes CASSDGVQPQHF.

V is TRBV27 and J is TRBJ1-2, with TRBD1 matching 10 bases. The trim removed 8 bases at V and 8 bases at J, leaving 8 bases unmatched. The germline V gene has CDR1 MNHEY and CDR2 SMNVEV (reference sequence). The CDR3 runs 13 residues. CDR3 sequence: CASGRQGARGYTF. In DNA, the CDR3 is TGTGCCAGCGGCCGACAGGGGGCGCGAGGCTACACCTTC.

The chain recombines TRBV7-3 with TRBJ1-2; D is possibly TRBD1 (6 bases). The germline V and J ends were trimmed by 0 bases and 7 bases, with 12 bases remaining between them. CDR3 size: 14 residues. Germline V lookup: CDR1 SGHTA, CDR2 FQGTGA. DNA of the CDR3: TGTGCCAGCAGCTTAACAGGGGGACCGTCTGGCTACACCTTC. This gives the protein CASSLTGGPSGYTF.

The rearrangement joins TRBV30 to TRBJ2-3; possibly TRBD1 or TRBD2 for D (5 bases each). The CDR3 runs 16 residues. The V and J ends lost 1 base and 0 bases respectively, with 14 bases between them. The germline V gene encodes CDR1 GTSNPN and CDR2 SVGIG (reference sequence). CDR3 sequence reads: CAWSGGSGTSTDTQYF. In nucleotides, the CDR3 is TGTGCCTGGAGTGGGGGGAGCGGAACTAGCACAGATACGCAGTATTTT.

The rearrangement uses TRBV5-1 and TRBJ2-5; TRBD2 aligns across 9 bases. The CDR3 has 16 residues. Germline-derived CDR1 and CDR2 are SGHRS and YFSETQ. With 1 base clipped from V and 2 bases from J, the junction kept 6 bases outside the gene matches. The CDR3: CASSLFPSGKQETQYF. The CDR3 coding sequence is TGCGCCAGCAGCTTGTTCCCTAGCGGGAAACAAGAGACCCAGTACTTC. The full variable domain, completed using reference TRBV5-1 and TRBJ2-5, is KAGVTQTPRYLIKTRGQQVTLSCSPISGHRSVSWYQQTPGQGLQFLFEYFSETQRNKGNFPGRFSGRQFSNSRSEMNVSTLELGDSALYLCASSLFPSGKQETQYFGPGTRLLVL.